The T cell receptor beta chain under discussion was sequenced for a study of T-cell memory formation after mild COVID-19. Each CDR3 protein is one row after TCRdb ran MiXCR on the 5' RACE reads. The data hold fewer than 650,000 distinct CDR3 sequences, with about 20% observed a single time. This clonotype was seen a few times. The germline CDR1 and CDR2 sequences are SGHTA and FQGTGA. The CDR3 loop spans 15 amino acids. The germline V and J ends were trimmed by 4 bases and 5 bases, with 16 bases remaining between them. The chain joins TRBV7-3 to TRBJ2-3, with D perhaps assigned TRBD1 or TRBD2 (5 bases each). The receptor was isolated from an adult woman who had mild COVID-19 (a few samples of this study predate the infection). Cell type and time point are not known. Sequencing was carried out using PBMCs or a T cell subset sorted from them (not recorded which). This CDR3 is CASSSPHGTGDTQYF. CDR3 nucleotide sequence: TGTGCCAGCAGCTCGCCCCATGGGACCGGAGATACGCAGTATTTT.